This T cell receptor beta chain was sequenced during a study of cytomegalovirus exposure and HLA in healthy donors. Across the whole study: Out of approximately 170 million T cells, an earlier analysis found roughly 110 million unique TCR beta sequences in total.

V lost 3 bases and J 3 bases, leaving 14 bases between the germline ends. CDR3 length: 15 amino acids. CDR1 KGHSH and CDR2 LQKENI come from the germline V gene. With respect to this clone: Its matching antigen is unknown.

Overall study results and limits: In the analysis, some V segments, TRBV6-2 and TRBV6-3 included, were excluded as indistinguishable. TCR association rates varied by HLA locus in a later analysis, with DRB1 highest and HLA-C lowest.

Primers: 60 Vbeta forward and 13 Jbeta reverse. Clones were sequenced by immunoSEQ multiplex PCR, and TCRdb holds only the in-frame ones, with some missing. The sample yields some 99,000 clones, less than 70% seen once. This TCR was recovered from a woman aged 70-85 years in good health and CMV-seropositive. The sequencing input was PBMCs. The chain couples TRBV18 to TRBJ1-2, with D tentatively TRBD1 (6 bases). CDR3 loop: CASSPYRASDYGYTF. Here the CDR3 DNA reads TGTGCCAGCTCACCGTACAGGGCATCAGACTATGGCTACACCTTC.